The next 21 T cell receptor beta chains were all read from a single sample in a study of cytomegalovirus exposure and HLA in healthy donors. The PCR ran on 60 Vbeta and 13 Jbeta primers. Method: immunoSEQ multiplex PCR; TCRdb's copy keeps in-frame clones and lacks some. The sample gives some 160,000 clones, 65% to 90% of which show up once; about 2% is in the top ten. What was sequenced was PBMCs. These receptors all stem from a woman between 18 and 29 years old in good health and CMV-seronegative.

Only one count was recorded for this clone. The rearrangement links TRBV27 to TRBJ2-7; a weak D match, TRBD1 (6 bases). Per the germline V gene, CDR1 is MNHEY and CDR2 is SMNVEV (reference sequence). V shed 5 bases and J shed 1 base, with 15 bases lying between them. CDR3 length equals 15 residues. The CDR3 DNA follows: TGTGCCAGCAGTACGGGACATGATCCTTCCTACGAGCAGTACTTC. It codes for CASSTGHDPSYEQYF.

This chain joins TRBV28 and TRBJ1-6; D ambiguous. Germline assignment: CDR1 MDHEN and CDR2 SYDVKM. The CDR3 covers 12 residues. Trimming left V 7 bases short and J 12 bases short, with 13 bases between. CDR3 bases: TGTGCCAGCACCCGTCCCCTTAGACCCCTCCACTTT. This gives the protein CASTRPLRPLHF. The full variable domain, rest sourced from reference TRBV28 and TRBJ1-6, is DVKVTQSSRYLVKRTGEKVFLECVQDMDHENMFWYRQDPGLGLRLIYFSYDVKMKEKGDIPEGYSVSREKKERFSLILESASTNQTSMYLCASTRPLRPLHFGNGTRLTVT.

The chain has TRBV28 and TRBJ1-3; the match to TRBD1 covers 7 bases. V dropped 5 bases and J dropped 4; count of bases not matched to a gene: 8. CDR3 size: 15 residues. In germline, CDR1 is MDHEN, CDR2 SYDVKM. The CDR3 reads CASSPPGGAGNTIYF. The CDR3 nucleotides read TGTGCCAGCAGTCCGCCAGGGGGAGCCGGAAACACCATATATTTT.

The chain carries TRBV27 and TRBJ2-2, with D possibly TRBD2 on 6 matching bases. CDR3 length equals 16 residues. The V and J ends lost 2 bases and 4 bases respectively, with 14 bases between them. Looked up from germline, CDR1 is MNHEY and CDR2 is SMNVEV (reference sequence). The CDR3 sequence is CASSLQVLATTGELFF. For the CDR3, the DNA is TGTGCCAGCAGTTTACAAGTCCTAGCGACCACCGGGGAGCTGTTTTTT.

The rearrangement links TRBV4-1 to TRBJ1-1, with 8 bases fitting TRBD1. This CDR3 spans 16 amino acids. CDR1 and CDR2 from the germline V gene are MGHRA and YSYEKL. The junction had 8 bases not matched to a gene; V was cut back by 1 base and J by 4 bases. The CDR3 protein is CASSQVRGQGGTEAFF. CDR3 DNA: TGCGCCAGCAGCCAAGTACGTGGACAGGGCGGCACTGAAGCTTTCTTT.

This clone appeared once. The CDR3 protein is CASLQSPWTSEAFF. CDR3 coding DNA: TGTGCCAGCCTTCAGTCCCCCTGGACATCTGAAGCTTTCTTT. The gene calls are TRBV28 and TRBJ1-1; the D gene is possibly TRBD1 (5 bases). Deletions cut 8 bases from V and 6 bases from J, with 19 bases between. This CDR3 is 14 amino acids long. Germline V gene sequence: CDR1 MDHEN, CDR2 SYDVKM.

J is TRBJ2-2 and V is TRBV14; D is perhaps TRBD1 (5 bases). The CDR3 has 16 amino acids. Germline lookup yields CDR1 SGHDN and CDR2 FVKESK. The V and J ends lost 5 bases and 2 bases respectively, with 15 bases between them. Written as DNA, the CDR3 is TGTGCCAGCAGCTCACGACAGATCTTTAACACCGGGGAGCTGTTTTTT. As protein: CASSSRQIFNTGELFF. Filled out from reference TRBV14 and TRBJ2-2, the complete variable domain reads EAGVTQFPSHSVIEKGQTVTLRCDPISGHDNLYWYRRVMGKEIKFLLHFVKESKQDESGMPNNRFLAERTGGTYSTLKVQPAELEDSGVYFCASSSRQIFNTGELFFGEGSRLTVL.

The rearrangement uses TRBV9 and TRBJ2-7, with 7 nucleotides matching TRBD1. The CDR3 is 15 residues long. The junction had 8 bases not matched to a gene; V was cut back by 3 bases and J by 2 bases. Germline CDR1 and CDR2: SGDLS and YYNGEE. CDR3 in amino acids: CASSEGQVYTYEQYF. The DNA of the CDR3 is TGTGCCAGCAGCGAAGGACAGGTTTACACCTACGAGCAGTACTTC.

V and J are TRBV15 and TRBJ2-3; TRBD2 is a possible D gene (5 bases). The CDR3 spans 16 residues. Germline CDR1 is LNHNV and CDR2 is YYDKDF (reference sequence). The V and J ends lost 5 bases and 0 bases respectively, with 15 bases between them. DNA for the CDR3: TGTGCCACCAGCCCCCCTTGGACGGGAAGCACAGATACGCAGTATTTT. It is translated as CATSPPWTGSTDTQYF.

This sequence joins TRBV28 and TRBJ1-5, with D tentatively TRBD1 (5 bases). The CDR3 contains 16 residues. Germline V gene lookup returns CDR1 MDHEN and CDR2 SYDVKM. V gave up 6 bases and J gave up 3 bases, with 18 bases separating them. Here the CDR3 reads CASSMLVGGDNQPQHF. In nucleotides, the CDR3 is TGTGCCAGCAGCATGTTAGTCGGGGGTGACAATCAGCCCCAGCATTTT.

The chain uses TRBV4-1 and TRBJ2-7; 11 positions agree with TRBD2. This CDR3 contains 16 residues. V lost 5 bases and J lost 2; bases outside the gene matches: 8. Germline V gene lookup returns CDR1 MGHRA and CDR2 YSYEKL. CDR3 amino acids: CASSTEAGLAAYEQYF. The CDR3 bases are TGCGCCAGCAGCACGGAGGCGGGACTAGCGGCCTACGAGCAGTACTTC.

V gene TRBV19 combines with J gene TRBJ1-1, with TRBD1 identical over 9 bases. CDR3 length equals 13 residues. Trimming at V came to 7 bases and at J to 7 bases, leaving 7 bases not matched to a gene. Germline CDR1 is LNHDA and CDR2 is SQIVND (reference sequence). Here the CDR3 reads CASTHRGLSEAFF. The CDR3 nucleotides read TGTGCCAGTACCCACAGGGGGCTAAGTGAAGCTTTCTTT.

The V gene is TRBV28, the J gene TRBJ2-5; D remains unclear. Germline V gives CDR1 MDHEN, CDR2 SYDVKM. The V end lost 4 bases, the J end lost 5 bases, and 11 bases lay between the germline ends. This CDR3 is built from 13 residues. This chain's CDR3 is CASSSSVSETQYF. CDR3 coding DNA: TGTGCCAGCAGTTCTTCAGTTAGCGAGACCCAGTACTTC. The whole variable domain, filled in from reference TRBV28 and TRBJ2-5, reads DVKVTQSSRYLVKRTGEKVFLECVQDMDHENMFWYRQDPGLGLRLIYFSYDVKMKEKGDIPEGYSVSREKKERFSLILESASTNQTSMYLCASSSSVSETQYFGPGTRLLVL.

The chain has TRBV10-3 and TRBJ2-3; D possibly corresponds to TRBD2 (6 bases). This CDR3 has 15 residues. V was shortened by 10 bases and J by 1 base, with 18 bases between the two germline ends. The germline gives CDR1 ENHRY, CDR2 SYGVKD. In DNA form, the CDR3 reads TGTGCCACCCAGGTGGCGGGAAGGGGCACAGATACGCAGTATTTT. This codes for CATQVAGRGTDTQYF.

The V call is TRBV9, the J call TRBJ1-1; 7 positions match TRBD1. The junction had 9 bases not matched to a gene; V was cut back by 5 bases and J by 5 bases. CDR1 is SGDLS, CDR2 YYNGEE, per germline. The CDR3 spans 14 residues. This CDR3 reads CASSRGGAETEAFF. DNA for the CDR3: TGTGCCAGCAGTCGAGGGGGCGCTGAGACTGAAGCTTTCTTT. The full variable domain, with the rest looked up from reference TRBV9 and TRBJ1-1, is DSGVTQTPKHLITATGQRVTLRCSPRSGDLSVYWYQQSLDQGLQFLIQYYNGEERAKGNILERFSAQQFPDLHSELNLSSLELGDSALYFCASSRGGAETEAFFGQGTRLTVV.

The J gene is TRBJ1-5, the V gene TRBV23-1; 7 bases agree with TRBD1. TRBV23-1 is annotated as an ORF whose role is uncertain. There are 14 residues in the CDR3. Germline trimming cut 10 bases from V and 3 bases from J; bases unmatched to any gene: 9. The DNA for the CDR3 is TGCGCCATCCAGGGACAGCCGAACAATCAGCCCCAGCATTTT. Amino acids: CAIQGQPNNQPQHF.

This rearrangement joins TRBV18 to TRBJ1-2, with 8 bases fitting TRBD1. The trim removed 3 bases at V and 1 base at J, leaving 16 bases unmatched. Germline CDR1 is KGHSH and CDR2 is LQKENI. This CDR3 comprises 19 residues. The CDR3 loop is CASSPRAGTGDTNNYGYTF. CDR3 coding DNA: TGTGCCAGCTCACCGCGAGCCGGGACAGGAGATACGAATAACTATGGCTACACCTTC.

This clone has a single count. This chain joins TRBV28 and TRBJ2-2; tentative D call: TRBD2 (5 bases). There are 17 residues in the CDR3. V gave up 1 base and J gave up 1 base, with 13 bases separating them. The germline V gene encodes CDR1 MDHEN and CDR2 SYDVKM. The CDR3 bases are TGTGCCAGCAGTTTATTGGGGTTGAGGGTGAACACCGGGGAGCTGTTTTTT. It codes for CASSLLGLRVNTGELFF.

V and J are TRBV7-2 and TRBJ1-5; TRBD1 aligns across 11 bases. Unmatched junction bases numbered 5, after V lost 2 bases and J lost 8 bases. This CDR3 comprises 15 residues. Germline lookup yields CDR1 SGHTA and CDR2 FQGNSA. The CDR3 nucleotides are TGTGCCAGCAGCTTACAGGGACAGGGGGTAGAGCCCCAGCATTTT. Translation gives CASSLQGQGVEPQHF.

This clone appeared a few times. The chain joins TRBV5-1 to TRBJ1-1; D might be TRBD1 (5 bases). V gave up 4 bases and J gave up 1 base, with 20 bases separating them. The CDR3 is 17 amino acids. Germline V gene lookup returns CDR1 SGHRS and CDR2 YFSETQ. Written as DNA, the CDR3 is TGCGCCAGCAGCAGGGTACCCACAGGAAGTGGGAACACTGAAGCTTTCTTT. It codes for CASSRVPTGSGNTEAFF. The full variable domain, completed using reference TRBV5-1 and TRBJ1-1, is KAGVTQTPRYLIKTRGQQVTLSCSPISGHRSVSWYQQTPGQGLQFLFEYFSETQRNKGNFPGRFSGRQFSNSRSEMNVSTLELGDSALYLCASSRVPTGSGNTEAFFGQGTRLTVV.

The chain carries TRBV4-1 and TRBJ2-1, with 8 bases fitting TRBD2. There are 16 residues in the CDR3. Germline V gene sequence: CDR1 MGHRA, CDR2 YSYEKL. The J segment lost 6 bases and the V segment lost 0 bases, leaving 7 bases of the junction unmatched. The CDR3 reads CASSQDGAGGLNEQFF. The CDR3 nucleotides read TGCGCCAGCAGCCAAGATGGCGCGGGGGGACTCAATGAGCAGTTCTTC.